This T cell receptor beta chain appears in the sequencing data of a study of CXCR3-negative and CXCR3-positive naive CD8 T cells. Study context: Sequencing gave 140 million or so TRB reads overall, about 1.5 +/- 0.3 million per library. Study-wide findings and caveats: Naive CXCR3-positive cells had TRB CDR3s more hydrophobic than those of CXCR3-negative naive cells. Memory CD8+ cells showed much lower diversity, while both naive subsets displayed comparably high diversity.

5' RACE that incorporated UMI labels was used to prepare the TRB cDNA libraries. TCRdb reworked the 5' RACE reads into one entry per CDR3 protein, no DNA. Recorded for this sample: roughly 110,000 distinct CDR3 sequences. Details on this clonotype: Its antigen is unidentified.

This receptor was obtained from a human donor in good health. Some clones in this sample may be carry-over from other donors' samples. The sequencing sample was made of naive CXCR3+ CD8+ T cells from blood. Sample subset: CD45RO-CCR7+CD27+CD95- naive CD8+ T cells expressing CXCR3 (TNR3+).

CDR3 loop: CSASWGGFGYTF. This chain joins TRBV29-1 and TRBJ1-2; TCRdb gives TRBD1 as the D gene, but with no DNA this cannot be confirmed. Germline CDR1 reads SQVTM; CDR2 reads ANQGSEA. CDR3 length equals 12 residues.